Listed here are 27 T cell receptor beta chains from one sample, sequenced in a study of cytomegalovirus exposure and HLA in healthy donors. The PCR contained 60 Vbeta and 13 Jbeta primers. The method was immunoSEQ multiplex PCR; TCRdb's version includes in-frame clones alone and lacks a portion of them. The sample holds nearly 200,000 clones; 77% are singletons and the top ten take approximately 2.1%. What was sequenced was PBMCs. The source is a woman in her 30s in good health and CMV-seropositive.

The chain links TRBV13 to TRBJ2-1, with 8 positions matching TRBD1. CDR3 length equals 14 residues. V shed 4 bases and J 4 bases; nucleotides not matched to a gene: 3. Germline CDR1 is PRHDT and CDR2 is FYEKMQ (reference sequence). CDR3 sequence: CASSWRTGYNEQFF. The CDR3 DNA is TGTGCCAGCAGCTGGAGGACAGGGTACAATGAGCAGTTCTTC.

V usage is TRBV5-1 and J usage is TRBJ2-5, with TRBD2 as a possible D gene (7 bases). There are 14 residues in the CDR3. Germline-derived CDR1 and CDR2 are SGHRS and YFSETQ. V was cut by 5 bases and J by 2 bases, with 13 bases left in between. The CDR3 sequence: CASSGGAPQETQYF. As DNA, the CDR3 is TGCGCCAGCAGTGGGGGGGCCCCACAAGAGACCCAGTACTTC.

The DNA of the CDR3 is TGTGCCAGCGGTCAGTCCAACTCCTACAATGAGCAGTTCTTC. It yields the protein CASGQSNSYNEQFF. V and J are TRBV9 and TRBJ2-1; D is unclear. V was shortened by 7 bases and J by 0 bases, with 11 bases between the two germline ends. This CDR3 has 14 amino acids. Germline lookup yields CDR1 SGDLS and CDR2 YYNGEE. The entire variable domain, with the rest obtained from reference TRBV9 and TRBJ2-1, is as follows: DSGVTQTPKHLITATGQRVTLRCSPRSGDLSVYWYQQSLDQGLQFLIQYYNGEERAKGNILERFSAQQFPDLHSELNLSSLELGDSALYFCASGQSNSYNEQFFGPGTRLTVL.

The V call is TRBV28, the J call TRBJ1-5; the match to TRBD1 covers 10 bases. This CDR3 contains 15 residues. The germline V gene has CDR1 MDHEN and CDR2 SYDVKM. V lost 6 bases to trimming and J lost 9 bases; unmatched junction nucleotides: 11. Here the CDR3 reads CASREGTGVLLPQHF. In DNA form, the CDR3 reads TGTGCCAGCAGGGAAGGGACAGGGGTCCTCCTGCCCCAGCATTTT.

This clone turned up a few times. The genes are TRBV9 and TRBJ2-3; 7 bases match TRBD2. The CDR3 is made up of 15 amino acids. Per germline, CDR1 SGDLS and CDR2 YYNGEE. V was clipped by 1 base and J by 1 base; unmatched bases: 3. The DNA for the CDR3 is TGTGCCAGCAGCGTAAGTGCGGGGGGCACAGATACGCAGTATTTT. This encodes CASSVSAGGTDTQYF.

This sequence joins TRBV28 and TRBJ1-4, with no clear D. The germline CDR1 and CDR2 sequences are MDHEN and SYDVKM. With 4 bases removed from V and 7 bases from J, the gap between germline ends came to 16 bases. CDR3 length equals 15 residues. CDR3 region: CASSSPRARGEKLFF. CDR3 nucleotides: TGTGCCAGCAGTTCCCCTAGGGCGCGGGGTGAAAAACTGTTTTTT. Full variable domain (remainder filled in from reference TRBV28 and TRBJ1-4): DVKVTQSSRYLVKRTGEKVFLECVQDMDHENMFWYRQDPGLGLRLIYFSYDVKMKEKGDIPEGYSVSREKKERFSLILESASTNQTSMYLCASSSPRARGEKLFFGSGTQLSVL.

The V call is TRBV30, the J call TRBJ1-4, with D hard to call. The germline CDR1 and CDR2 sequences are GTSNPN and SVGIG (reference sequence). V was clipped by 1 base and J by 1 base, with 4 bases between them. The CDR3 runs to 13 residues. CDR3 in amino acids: CAWSGETNEKLFF. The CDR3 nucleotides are TGTGCCTGGAGTGGCGAAACTAATGAAAAACTGTTTTTT.

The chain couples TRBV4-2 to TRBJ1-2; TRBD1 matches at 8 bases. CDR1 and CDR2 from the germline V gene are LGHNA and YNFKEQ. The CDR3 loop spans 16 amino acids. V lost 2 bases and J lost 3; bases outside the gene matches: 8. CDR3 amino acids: CASSQSGGGTDYGYTF. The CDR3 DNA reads TGTGCCAGCAGCCAATCAGGGGGCGGAACGGACTATGGCTACACCTTC.

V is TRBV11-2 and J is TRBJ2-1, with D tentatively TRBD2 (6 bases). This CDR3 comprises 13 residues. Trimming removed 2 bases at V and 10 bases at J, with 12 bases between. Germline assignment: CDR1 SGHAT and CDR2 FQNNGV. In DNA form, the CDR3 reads TGTGCCAGCAGCTTAAATATTGCGGGGGAGCAGTTCTTC. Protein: CASSLNIAGEQFF.

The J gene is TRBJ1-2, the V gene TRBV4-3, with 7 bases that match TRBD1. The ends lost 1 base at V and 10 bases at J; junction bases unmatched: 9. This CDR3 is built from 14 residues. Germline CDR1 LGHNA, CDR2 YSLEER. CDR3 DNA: TGCGCCAGCAGCCAAGTAGGGGACAGTGTCTTCTACACCTTC. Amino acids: CASSQVGDSVFYTF.

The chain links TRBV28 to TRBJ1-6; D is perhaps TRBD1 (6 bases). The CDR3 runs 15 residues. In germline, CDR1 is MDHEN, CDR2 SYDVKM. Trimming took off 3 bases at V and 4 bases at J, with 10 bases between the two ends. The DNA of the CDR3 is TGTGCCAGCAGTTTGGGGGCGCGGTATAATTCACCCCTCCACTTT. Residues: CASSLGARYNSPLHF. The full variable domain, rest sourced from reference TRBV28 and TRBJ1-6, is DVKVTQSSRYLVKRTGEKVFLECVQDMDHENMFWYRQDPGLGLRLIYFSYDVKMKEKGDIPEGYSVSREKKERFSLILESASTNQTSMYLCASSLGARYNSPLHFGNGTRLTVT.

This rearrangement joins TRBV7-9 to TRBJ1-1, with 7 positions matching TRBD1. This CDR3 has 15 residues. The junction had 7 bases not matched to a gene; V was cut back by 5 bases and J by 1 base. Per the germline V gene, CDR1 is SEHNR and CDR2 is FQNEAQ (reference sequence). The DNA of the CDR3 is TGTGCCAGCAGCCCCTCCCGGACAGGGAACACTGAAGCTTTCTTT. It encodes CASSPSRTGNTEAFF.

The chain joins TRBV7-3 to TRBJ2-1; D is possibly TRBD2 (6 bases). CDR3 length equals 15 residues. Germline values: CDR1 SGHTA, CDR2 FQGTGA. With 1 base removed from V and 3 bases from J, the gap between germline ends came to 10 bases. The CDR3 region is CASSLSSGVYNEQFF. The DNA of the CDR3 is TGTGCCAGCAGCTTAAGTAGCGGAGTCTACAATGAGCAGTTCTTC.

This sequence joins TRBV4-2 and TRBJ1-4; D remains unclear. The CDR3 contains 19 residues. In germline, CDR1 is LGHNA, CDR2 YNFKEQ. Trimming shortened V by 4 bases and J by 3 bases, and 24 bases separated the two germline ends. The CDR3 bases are TGTGCCAGCAGCCCTCGCCCCTTAGGGCGGGAGACGGCTAATGAAAAACTGTTTTTT. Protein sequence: CASSPRPLGRETANEKLFF.

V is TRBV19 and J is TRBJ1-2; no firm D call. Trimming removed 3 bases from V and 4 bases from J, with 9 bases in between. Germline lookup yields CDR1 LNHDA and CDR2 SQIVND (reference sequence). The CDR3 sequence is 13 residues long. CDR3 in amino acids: CASSMRHFYGYTF. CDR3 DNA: TGTGCCAGTAGTATGAGACACTTCTATGGCTACACCTTC.

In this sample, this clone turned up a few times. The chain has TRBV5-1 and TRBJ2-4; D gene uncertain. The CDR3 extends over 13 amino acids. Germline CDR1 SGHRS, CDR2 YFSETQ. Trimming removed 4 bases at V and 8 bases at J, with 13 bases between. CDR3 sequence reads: CASSQTPRDIQYF. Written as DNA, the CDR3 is TGCGCCAGCAGCCAGACCCCTCGGGACATTCAGTACTTC.

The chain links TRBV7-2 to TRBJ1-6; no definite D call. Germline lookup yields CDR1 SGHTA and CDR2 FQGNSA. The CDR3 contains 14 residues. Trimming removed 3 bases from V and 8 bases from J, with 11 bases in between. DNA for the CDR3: TGTGCCAGCAGCTTTGGCGTCGGGTATTCACCCCTCCACTTT. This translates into CASSFGVGYSPLHF.

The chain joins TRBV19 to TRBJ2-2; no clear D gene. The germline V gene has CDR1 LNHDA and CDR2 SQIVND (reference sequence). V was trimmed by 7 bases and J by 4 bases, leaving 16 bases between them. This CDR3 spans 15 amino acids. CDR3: CASTRLRGPTGELFF. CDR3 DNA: TGTGCCAGTACTAGACTTCGAGGCCCCACCGGGGAGCTGTTTTTT.

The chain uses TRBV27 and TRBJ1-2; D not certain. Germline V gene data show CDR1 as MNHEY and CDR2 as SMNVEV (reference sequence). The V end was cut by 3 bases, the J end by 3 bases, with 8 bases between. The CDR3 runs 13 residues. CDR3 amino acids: CASSFSPHYGYTF. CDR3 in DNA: TGTGCCAGCAGTTTCTCCCCCCACTATGGCTACACCTTC.

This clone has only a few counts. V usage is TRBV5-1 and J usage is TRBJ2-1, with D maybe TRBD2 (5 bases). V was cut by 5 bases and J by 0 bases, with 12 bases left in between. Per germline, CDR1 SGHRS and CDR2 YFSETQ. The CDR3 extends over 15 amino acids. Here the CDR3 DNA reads TGCGCCAGCAGTCCAGGACTCCTCTCCTACAATGAGCAGTTCTTC. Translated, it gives CASSPGLLSYNEQFF.

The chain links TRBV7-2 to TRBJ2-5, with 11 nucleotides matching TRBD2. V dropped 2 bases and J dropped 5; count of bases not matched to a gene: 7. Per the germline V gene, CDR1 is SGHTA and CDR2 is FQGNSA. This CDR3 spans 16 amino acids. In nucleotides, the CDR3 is TGTGCCAGCAGCTTAAGTCTAGCGGGAGGTGGGGAGACCCAGTACTTC. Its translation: CASSLSLAGGGETQYF.

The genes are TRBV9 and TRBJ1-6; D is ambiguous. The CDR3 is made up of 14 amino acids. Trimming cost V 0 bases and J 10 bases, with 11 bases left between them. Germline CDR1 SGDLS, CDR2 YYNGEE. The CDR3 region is CASSVGVGGSPLHF. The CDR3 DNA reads TGTGCCAGCAGCGTAGGTGTAGGAGGCTCACCCCTCCACTTT.

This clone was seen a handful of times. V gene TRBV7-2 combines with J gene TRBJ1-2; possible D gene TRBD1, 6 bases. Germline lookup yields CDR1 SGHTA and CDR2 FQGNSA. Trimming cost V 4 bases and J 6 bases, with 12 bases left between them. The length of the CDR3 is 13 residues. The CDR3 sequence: CASSSQGLDGYTF. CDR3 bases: TGTGCCAGCAGCTCCCAGGGGTTGGATGGCTACACCTTC.

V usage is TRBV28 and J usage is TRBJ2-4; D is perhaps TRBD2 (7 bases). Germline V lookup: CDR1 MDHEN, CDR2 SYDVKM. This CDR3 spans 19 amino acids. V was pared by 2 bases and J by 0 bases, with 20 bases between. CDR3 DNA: TGTGCCAGCAGTTTAAGGCCGGTAGGGGGGGGACTAGCCAAAAACATTCAGTACTTC. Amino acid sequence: CASSLRPVGGGLAKNIQYF.

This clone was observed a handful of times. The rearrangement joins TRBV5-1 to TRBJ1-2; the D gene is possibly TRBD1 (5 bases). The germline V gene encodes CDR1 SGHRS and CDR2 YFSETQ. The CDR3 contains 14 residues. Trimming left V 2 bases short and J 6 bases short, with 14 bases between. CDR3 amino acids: CASSFSGEVDGYTF. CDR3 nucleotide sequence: TGCGCCAGCAGCTTCTCGGGGGAAGTCGATGGCTACACCTTC.

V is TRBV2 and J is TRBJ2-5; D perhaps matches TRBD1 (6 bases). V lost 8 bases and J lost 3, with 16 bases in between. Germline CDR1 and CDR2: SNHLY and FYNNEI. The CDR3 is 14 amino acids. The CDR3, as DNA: TGTGCCAGCGGGGGACATGTTTCAAAAGAGACCCAGTACTTC. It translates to CASGGHVSKETQYF.

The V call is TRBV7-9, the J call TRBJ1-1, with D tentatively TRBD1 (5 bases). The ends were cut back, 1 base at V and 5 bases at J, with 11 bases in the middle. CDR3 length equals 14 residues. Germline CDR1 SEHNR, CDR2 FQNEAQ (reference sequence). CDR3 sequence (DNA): TGTGCCAGCAGCTTAGTAATGGGGGGTACTGAAGCTTTCTTT. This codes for CASSLVMGGTEAFF.